This T cell receptor (beta chain) was sequenced for a study of OX40 agonist ivuxolimab in advanced cancers. Germline V gene sequence: CDR1 SGHAT, CDR2 FQNNGV. This CDR3 has 13 residues. V was clipped by 0 bases and J by 1 base, with 3 bases between them. The method was immunoSEQ multiplex PCR; TCRdb's version includes in-frame clones alone and lacks a portion of them. Of 70,000 to 95,000 clones in the sample, over 75% were seen once. The sample here was CD4+ or CD8+ T cells sorted from blood, taken in a trial of the OX40 agonist ivuxolimab. The receptor comes from an adult with an advanced solid tumor such as melanoma, head and neck, liver or kidney cancer. The chain combines TRBV11-2 with TRBJ1-2; D is uncertain. The DNA for the CDR3 is TGTGCCAGCAGCTTAGACCTTAACTATGGCTACACCTTC. This encodes CASSLDLNYGYTF.